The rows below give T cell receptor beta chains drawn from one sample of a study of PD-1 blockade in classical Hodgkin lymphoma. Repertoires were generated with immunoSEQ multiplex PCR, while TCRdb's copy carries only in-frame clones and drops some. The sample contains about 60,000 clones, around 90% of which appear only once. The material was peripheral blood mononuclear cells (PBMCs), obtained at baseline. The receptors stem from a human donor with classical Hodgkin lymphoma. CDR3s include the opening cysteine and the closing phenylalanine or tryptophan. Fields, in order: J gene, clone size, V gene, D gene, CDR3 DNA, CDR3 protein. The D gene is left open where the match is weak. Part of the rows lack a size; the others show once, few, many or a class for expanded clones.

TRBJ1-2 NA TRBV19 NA TGTGCCAGTAGTATTGGCTATGGCTACACCTTC CASSIGYGYTF
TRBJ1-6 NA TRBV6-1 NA TGTGCCAGCAGTGAGGCAGGCAGCTCCTATAATTCACCCCTCCACTTT CASSEAGSSYNSPLHF
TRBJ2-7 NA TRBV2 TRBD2 TGTGCCAGCAGTGTGGAGCGGGACCGGACCTACGAGCAGTACTTC CASSVERDRTYEQYF
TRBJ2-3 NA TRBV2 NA TGTGCCAGCAGGAAGCGCCAAACGGGAGTGTATTTT CASRKRQTGVYF
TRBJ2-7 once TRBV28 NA TGTGCCAGCAGTTTTGCTGGGACCGAGCAGTACTTC CASSFAGTEQYF
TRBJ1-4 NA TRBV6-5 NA TGTGCCAGCAGTTACCGGGGAGGGGATGAAAAACTGTTTTTT CASSYRGGDEKLFF
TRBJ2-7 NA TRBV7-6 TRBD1 TGTGCCAGCAGCCCCTGGACAGGGGTGGACGAGCAGTACTTC CASSPWTGVDEQYF
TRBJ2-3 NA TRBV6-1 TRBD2 TGTGCCAGCAGTGAAGCTAGCGGGAGATGGGGTGGAGATACGCAGTATTTT CASSEASGRWGGDTQYF
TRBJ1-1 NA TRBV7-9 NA TGTGCCAGCAGCTTATTGACGGACACTGAAGCTTTCTTT CASSLLTDTEAFF
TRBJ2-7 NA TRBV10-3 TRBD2 TGTGCCATCGGCGGGACTAGCGGGGCCTACGAGCAGTACTTC CAIGGTSGAYEQYF
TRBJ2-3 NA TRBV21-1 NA TGTGCCAGCAGATCAACGGGGTACATAGATACGCAGTATTTT CASRSTGYIDTQYF
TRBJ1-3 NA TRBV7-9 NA TGTGCCAGCAGCTCCTTTGGTCGCGGAAACACCATATATTTT CASSSFGRGNTIYF
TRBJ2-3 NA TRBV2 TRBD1 TGTGCCAGCAGCGTACAGGGGGTGGCTAGCAAAGACACAGATACGCAGTATTTT CASSVQGVASKDTDTQYF
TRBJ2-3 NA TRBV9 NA TGTGCCAGCAGCGTAGGCCAGCCGGGGGATACGCAGTATTTT CASSVGQPGDTQYF
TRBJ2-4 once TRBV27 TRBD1 TGTGCCAGCAGTTTGAGGGGACAGGGAGGGAGAAACATTCAGTACTTC CASSLRGQGGRNIQYF
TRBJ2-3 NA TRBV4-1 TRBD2 TGCGCCAGCAGCCACCGTCTAGCGGGAGGAGGCACAGATACGCAGTATTTT CASSHRLAGGGTDTQYF
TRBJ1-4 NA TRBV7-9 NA TGTGCCAGCAGCGACATCGGTGGAGCTAATGAAAAACTGTTTTTT CASSDIGGANEKLFF
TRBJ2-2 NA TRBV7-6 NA TGTGCCAGCAGCAGCAGGGTGGGTGGCACCGGGGAGCTGTTTTTT CASSSRVGGTGELFF
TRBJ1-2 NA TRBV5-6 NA TGTGCCAGCAGCGCCGAGGACTATGGCTACACCTTC CASSAEDYGYTF
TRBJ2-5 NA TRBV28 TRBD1 TGTGCCAGCAGTTTACTAGAGGGGGCCCAAGAGACCCAGTACTTC CASSLLEGAQETQYF
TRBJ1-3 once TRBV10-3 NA TGTGCCATCAGTGATGCGGGGCCTGGAAACACCATATATTTT CAISDAGPGNTIYF
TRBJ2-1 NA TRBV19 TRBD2 TGTGCCAGTAGTATAGCTAGCGGGGGGGCCAATGAGCAGTTCTTC CASSIASGGANEQFF
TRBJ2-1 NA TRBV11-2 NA TGTGCCAGCAGCACCCGTGGGACTCGGGGACGGGACAATGAGCAGTTCTTC CASSTRGTRGRDNEQFF
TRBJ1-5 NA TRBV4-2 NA TGTGCCAGCAGCCCGACCGGGGTACCCAAATCATGGAGCAATCAGCCCCAGCATTTT CASSPTGVPKSWSNQPQHF
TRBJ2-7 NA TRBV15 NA TGTGCCACCAGCAGAGATTACGTACAGGGAGGGATCGAGCAGTACTTC CATSRDYVQGGIEQYF
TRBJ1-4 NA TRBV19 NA TGTGCCAGTAGTTCCCCGGGGGCTTCTTATGAAAAACTGTTTTTT CASSSPGASYEKLFF
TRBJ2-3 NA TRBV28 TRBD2 TGTGCCAGCAGTTTGGCGGGAGGCACTGATACGCAGTATTTT CASSLAGGTDTQYF
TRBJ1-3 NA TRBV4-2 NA TGTGCCAGCAGCCAAGCAGGGACGGGAAACACCATATATTTT CASSQAGTGNTIYF
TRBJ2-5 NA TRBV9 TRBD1 TGTGCCAGCAGCCGGACGCCCCGACAGGGGGGAGAGACCCAGTACTTC CASSRTPRQGGETQYF
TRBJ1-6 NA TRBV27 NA TGTGCCAGCAGGGTCAGGGGTTCACCCCTCCACTTT CASRVRGSPLHF
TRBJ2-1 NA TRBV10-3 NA TGTGCCATCAGTGAGATGTTGGGTGGGTTTGGGTCCTACAATGAGCAGTTCTTC CAISEMLGGFGSYNEQFF
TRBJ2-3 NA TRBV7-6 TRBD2 TGTGCCAGCAGCTTAGAGGGACTAGCGACGATTCCACAGTATTTT CASSLEGLATIPQYF
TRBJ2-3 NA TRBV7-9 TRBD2 TGTGCCAGCACTGGGACTAGCGGGAGTATGGATACGCAGTATTTT CASTGTSGSMDTQYF
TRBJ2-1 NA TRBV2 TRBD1 TGTGCCAGCAGTTTGGGACAGGGGGGATACAATGAGCAGTTCTTC CASSLGQGGYNEQFF
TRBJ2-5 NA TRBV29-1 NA TGCAGTGTCAGGTCCCAAGAGACCCAGTACTTC CSVRSQETQYF
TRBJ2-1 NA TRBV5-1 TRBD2 TGCGCCAGCAGCTTTGCGTCGGGGGGTTCGAATGAGCAGTTCTTC CASSFASGGSNEQFF
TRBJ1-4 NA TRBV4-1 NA TGCGCCAGCAGCCAAAATATCGGGGCCTCGGGGGTGTTTTTT CASSQNIGASGVFF
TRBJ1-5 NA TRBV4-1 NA TGCGCCAGCAGCCAATCGGGGACCAATCAGCCCCAGCATTTT CASSQSGTNQPQHF
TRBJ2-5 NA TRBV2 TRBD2 TGTGCCAGCAGGTATACTAGCGGGGGATTCCAAGAGACCCAGTACTTC CASRYTSGGFQETQYF
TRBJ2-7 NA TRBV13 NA TGTGCCAGCAGCTTAGGATCCGGACTGTACGAGCAGTACTTC CASSLGSGLYEQYF
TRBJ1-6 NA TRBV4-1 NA TGCGCCAGCAGCCCCTACAGGGATGGTTCACCCCTCCACTTT CASSPYRDGSPLHF
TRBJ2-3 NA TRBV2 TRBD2 TGTGCCAGCAGTCCTAGCGGGTGGACAGATACGCAGTATTTT CASSPSGWTDTQYF
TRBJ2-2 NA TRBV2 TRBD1 TGTGCCAGCAGTGAAGAGTCAGGGGGCCGGGAGCTGTTTTTT CASSEESGGRELFF
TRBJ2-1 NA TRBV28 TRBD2 TGTGCCATCCGCGGGGGGCCCTCCTACAATGAGCAGTTCTTC CAIRGGPSYNEQFF
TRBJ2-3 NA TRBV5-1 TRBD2 TGCGCCAGCAGCTTGACGGCGGGAGGGCCGAAAGATACGCAGTATTTT CASSLTAGGPKDTQYF
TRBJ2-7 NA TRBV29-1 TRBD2 TGCAGCGTTGTAACTAGCGGGATTAACGAGCAGTACTTC CSVVTSGINEQYF
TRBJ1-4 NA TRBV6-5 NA TGTGCCAGCAGACCCGGCTGGGAAGAGAACGAAAAACTGTTTTTT CASRPGWEENEKLFF
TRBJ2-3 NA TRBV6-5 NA TGTGCCAGCAGGATCACAGATACGCAGTATTTT CASRITDTQYF